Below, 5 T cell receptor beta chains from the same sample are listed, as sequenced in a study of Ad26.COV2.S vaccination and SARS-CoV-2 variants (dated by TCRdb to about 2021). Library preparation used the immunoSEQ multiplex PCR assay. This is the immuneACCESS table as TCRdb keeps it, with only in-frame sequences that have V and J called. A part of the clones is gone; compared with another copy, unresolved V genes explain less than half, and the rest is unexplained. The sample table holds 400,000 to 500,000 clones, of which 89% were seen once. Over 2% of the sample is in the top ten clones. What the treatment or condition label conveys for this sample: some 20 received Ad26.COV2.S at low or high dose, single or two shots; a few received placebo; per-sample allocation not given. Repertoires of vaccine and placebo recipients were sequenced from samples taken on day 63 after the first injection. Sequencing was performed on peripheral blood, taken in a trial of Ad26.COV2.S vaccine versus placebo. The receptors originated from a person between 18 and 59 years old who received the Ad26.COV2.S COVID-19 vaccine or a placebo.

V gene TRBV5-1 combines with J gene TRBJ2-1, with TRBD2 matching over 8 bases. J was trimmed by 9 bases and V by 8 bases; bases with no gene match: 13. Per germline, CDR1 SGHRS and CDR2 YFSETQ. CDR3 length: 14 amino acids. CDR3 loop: CASVPGLVISEQFF. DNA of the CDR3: TGCGCCAGTGTCCCGGGACTAGTTATCAGTGAGCAGTTCTTC.

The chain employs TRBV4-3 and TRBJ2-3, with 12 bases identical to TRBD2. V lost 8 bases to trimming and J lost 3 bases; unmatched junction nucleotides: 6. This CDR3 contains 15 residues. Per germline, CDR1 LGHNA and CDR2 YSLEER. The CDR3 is CASSRLAGATDTQYF. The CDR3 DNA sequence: TGCGCCAGCTCTCGACTAGCGGGAGCTACAGATACGCAGTATTTT.

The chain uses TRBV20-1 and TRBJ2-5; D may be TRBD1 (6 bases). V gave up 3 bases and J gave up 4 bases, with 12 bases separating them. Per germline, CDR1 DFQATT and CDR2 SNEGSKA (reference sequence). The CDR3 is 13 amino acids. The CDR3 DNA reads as TGCAGTGCTAGTTCAGGGGCAACAGAGACCCAGTACTTC. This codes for CSASSGATETQYF.

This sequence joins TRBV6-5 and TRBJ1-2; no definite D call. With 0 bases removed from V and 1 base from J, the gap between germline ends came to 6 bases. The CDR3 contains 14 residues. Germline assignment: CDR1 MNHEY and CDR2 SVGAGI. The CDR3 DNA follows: TGTGCCAGCAGTTACTCGATCGTTAACTATGGCTACACCTTC. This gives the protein CASSYSIVNYGYTF.

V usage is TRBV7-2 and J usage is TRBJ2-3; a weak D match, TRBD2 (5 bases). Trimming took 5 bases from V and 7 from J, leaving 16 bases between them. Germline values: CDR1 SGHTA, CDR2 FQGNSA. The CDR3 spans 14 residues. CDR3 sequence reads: CASSPELAGNTQYF. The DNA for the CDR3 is TGTGCCAGCAGCCCCGAGCTAGCTGGAAATACGCAGTATTTT.